What follows are 14 T cell receptor beta chains derived from one specimen sequenced in a study of T-cell memory formation after mild COVID-19. TCRdb ran MiXCR on the 5' RACE reads and lists one entry per CDR3 protein. The sample yields fewer than 250,000 distinct CDR3 sequences, under 12% seen once. Material: PBMCs or a T cell subset sorted from them (not recorded which). These receptors originate from a young man who had mild COVID-19 (a few samples of this study predate the infection). Cell type and time point are not known.

V usage is TRBV4-1 and J usage is TRBJ2-5; D gene uncertain. The CDR3 has 11 amino acids. CDR1 MGHRA and CDR2 YSYEKL come from the germline V gene. Between the trimmed V and J ends, which lost 1 base and 13 bases, there was a span of 10 bases. The CDR3 protein is CASSQGRATYF. In DNA, the CDR3 is TGCGCCAGCAGCCAAGGCCGGGCGACGTACTTC.

This clonotype was counted only a few times. The chain carries TRBV5-1 and TRBJ2-3; TRBD1 aligns across 7 bases. This CDR3 has 15 residues. After removal of 0 bases from V and 2 bases from J, the junction contained 3 bases not matched to a gene. Germline loops: CDR1 SGHRS, CDR2 YFSETQ. Here the CDR3 DNA reads TGCGCCAGCAGCTTGGTGGGACAGCCCACAGATACGCAGTATTTT. Its translation is CASSLVGQPTDTQYF.

The rearrangement joins TRBV18 to TRBJ1-2; 8 bases agree with TRBD1. CDR1 and CDR2 (germline): KGHSH, LQKENI. The CDR3 has 14 amino acids. Trimming removed 6 bases from V and 5 bases from J; junction bases left unmatched: 8. CDR3 sequence reads: CASSPGQDSYGYTF. The CDR3 DNA is TGTGCCAGCTCCCCGGGACAGGATTCGTATGGCTACACCTTC.

The V call is TRBV7-2, the J call TRBJ2-6, with unresolved D. CDR3 size: 16 residues. V was pared by 5 bases and J by 4 bases, with 15 bases between. Germline values: CDR1 SGHTA, CDR2 FQGNSA. The CDR3 here is CASSPWTAQGANVLTF. The CDR3 nucleotides are TGTGCCAGCAGCCCCTGGACCGCTCAGGGGGCCAACGTCCTGACTTTC.

This clonotype occurred a few times. The chain carries TRBV4-1 and TRBJ1-1; no definite D call. This CDR3 is 14 amino acids long. Germline assignment: CDR1 MGHRA and CDR2 YSYEKL. V was shortened by 4 bases and J by 0 bases, with 9 bases between the two germline ends. CDR3 in amino acids: CASSLWTVNTEAFF. The CDR3 nucleotides are TGCGCCAGCAGCCTCTGGACGGTGAACACTGAAGCTTTCTTT.

This clonotype has a handful of counts. This sequence joins TRBV7-2 and TRBJ2-1; D not certain. This CDR3 region has 13 residues. Germline V gene lookup returns CDR1 SGHTA and CDR2 FQGNSA. Trimming left V 6 bases short and J 4 bases short, with 10 bases between. The CDR3 here is CASSPGFYNEQFF. CDR3 coding DNA: TGTGCCAGCAGTCCCGGGTTTTACAATGAGCAGTTCTTC. Full variable domain (rest looked up from reference TRBV7-2 and TRBJ2-1): GAGVSQSPSNKVTEKGKDVELRCDPISGHTALYWYRQSLGQGLEFLIYFQGNSAPDKSGLPSDRFSAERTGGSVSTLTIQRTQQEDSAVYLCASSPGFYNEQFFGPGTRLTVL.

Only a few counts were recorded for this clonotype. V usage is TRBV29-1 and J usage is TRBJ1-6; D unclear. Germline lookup yields CDR1 SQVTM and CDR2 ANQGSEA. The CDR3 extends over 10 amino acids. The germline V and J ends were trimmed by 8 bases and 5 bases, with 4 bases remaining between them. The CDR3 here is CSHNNSPLHF. As DNA, the CDR3 is TGCAGCCACAATAATTCACCCCTCCACTTT.

This clonotype was counted only a few times. The chain employs TRBV9 and TRBJ1-6; no reliable D call. In germline, CDR1 is SGDLS, CDR2 YYNGEE. CDR3 length: 13 amino acids. Trimming removed 5 bases from V and 1 base from J, with 4 bases in between. DNA for the CDR3: TGTGCCAGCAGAGAATCCTATAATTCACCCCTCCACTTT. It is translated as CASRESYNSPLHF.

CDR3 loop: CASKRRSAGLQYF. The CDR3, as DNA: TGTGCCAGCAAGCGTCGGTCAGCAGGGTTGCAGTATTTT. The chain uses TRBV28 and TRBJ2-3, with D maybe TRBD1 (5 bases). The CDR3 is made up of 13 amino acids. Germline CDR1 is MDHEN and CDR2 is SYDVKM. The ends were cut back, 7 bases at V and 11 bases at J, with 19 bases in the middle.

This chain connects TRBV5-5 to TRBJ2-5; TRBD1 agrees at 8 bases. The germline V gene has CDR1 SGHKS and CDR2 YYEKEE (reference sequence). The CDR3 loop spans 15 amino acids. V lost 0 bases, J lost 4 bases, and 5 bases stayed unmatched. The CDR3 nucleotides read TGTGCCAGCAGCTTGGCCTTGGGGACAGGAGAGACCCAGTACTTC. Protein: CASSLALGTGETQYF. The full variable domain, its missing parts supplied by reference TRBV5-5 and TRBJ2-5, is DAGVTQSPTHLIKTRGQQVTLRCSPISGHKSVSWYQQVLGQGPQFIFQYYEKEERGRGNFPDRFSARQFPNYSSELNVNALLLGDSALYLCASSLALGTGETQYFGPGTRLLVL.

This clonotype was counted between two and nine times. The V and J genes are TRBV7-9 and TRBJ2-3; D is perhaps TRBD2 (6 bases). Germline V gene sequence: CDR1 SEHNR, CDR2 FQNEAQ (reference sequence). V was trimmed by 1 base and J by 1 base, leaving 12 bases between them. This CDR3 is built from 16 residues. The CDR3, as DNA: TGTGCCAGCAGCTTAGGCAGGCCGGGAGGCACAGATACGCAGTATTTT. Translated, it gives CASSLGRPGGTDTQYF.

A few counts support this clonotype. The rearrangement joins TRBV29-1 to TRBJ2-3, with D possibly being TRBD2 (5 bases). Germline V lookup: CDR1 SQVTM, CDR2 ANQGSEA. The CDR3 sequence is 15 residues long. V lost 6 bases, J lost 4 bases, and 20 bases lay in between. The chain's CDR3 is CSVPHSSGAADTQYF. The CDR3 nucleotides are TGCAGCGTCCCTCACTCGTCTGGAGCGGCAGATACGCAGTATTTT.

This clonotype was counted only a few times. The J gene is TRBJ2-7, the V gene TRBV20-1, with D maybe TRBD2 (6 bases). Looked up from germline, CDR1 is DFQATT and CDR2 is SNEGSKA (reference sequence). The CDR3 is 13 residues long. Trimming took off 4 bases at V and 3 bases at J, with 13 bases between the two ends. The CDR3 sequence: CSAMGGTLYEQYF. DNA of the CDR3: TGCAGTGCTATGGGGGGTACCCTCTACGAGCAGTACTTC.

This clonotype was picked up a small number of times. This chain joins TRBV12-3 or TRBV12-4 and TRBJ1-2; tentative D call: TRBD1 (6 bases). With 2 bases removed from V and 1 base from J, the gap between germline ends came to 8 bases. There are 14 residues in the CDR3. CDR3 loop: CASSLQGFNYGYTF. The CDR3 DNA reads TGTGCCAGCAGTTTACAGGGGTTTAACTATGGCTACACCTTC.